Below are 24 T cell receptor beta chains sequenced from a single sample in a study of blood T cell repertoires in COVID-19. Produced via immunoSEQ multiplex PCR; TCRdb's table is partial and in-frame only. This table holds fewer than 350,000 clones, 70% to 90% found once. The sample comprised PBMCs or T cells enriched from blood (not recorded which). Receptors were obtained from a woman aged 55-70 years in a cohort exposed to, infected with or recovered from COVID-19 (not recorded which).

The J gene is TRBJ2-7, the V gene TRBV15, with D perhaps matching TRBD2 (5 bases). This CDR3 has 14 residues. Germline CDR1 reads LNHNV; CDR2 reads YYDKDF (reference sequence). V was clipped by 1 base and J by 0 bases, with 7 bases between them. The CDR3 DNA is TGTGCCACCAGCAGAGGGGGAGACTCCTACGAGCAGTACTTC. It codes for CATSRGGDSYEQYF.

V gene TRBV6-4 combines with J gene TRBJ2-3, with 11 bases lining up with TRBD2. This CDR3 has 17 amino acids. Germline V gene data show CDR1 as MRHNA and CDR2 as SNTAGT. J gave up 0 bases and V 5 bases, and 7 bases lay outside the gene matches. The CDR3 region is CASSTLAGGPSTDTQYF. The CDR3 DNA is TGTGCCAGCAGTACCCTAGCGGGAGGCCCTAGCACAGATACGCAGTATTTT.

The CDR3 coding sequence is TGCGCCAGCTGCTCCATAGTAGGGGGCCAGAACACTGAAGCTTTCTTT. This translates into CASCSIVGGQNTEAFF. The chain combines TRBV5-1 with TRBJ1-1, with 7 bases aligning to TRBD1. The junction had 13 bases not matched to a gene; V was cut back by 7 bases and J by 1 base. The CDR3 is 16 residues long. Germline V gives CDR1 SGHRS, CDR2 YFSETQ.

The chain combines TRBV7-9 with TRBJ2-1; possible D gene TRBD1, 7 bases. V lost 8 bases to trimming and J lost 2 bases, with 13 bases between them. The CDR3 length is 14 residues. Germline V CDR1 and CDR2: SEHNR, FQNEAQ (reference sequence). In DNA, the CDR3 is TGTGCCAGCTGGGGGGACAGCGCCTACAATGAGCAGTTCTTC. Translation: CASWGDSAYNEQFF.

The J gene is TRBJ1-2, the V gene TRBV4-2; D remains ambiguous. Trimming left V 2 bases short and J 1 base short, with 11 bases between. The CDR3 sequence is 15 residues long. Germline values: CDR1 LGHNA, CDR2 YNFKEQ. The CDR3: CASSQRTVSNYGYTF. The CDR3 DNA sequence: TGTGCCAGCAGCCAACGCACAGTGAGTAACTATGGCTACACCTTC.

The V call is TRBV7-2, the J call TRBJ1-3; D ambiguous. Trimming pared 5 bases from V and 1 base from J, leaving 12 bases between. This CDR3 comprises 15 residues. From germline, CDR1 is SGHTA and CDR2 FQGNSA. CDR3 amino acids: CASSLDGKSGNTIYF. In nucleotides, the CDR3 is TGTGCCAGCAGCCTCGACGGGAAGTCTGGAAACACCATATATTTT.

For the CDR3, the DNA is TGTGCCACCAGCAGATCGTTAGGGGAGGGAAATTCACCCCTCCACTTT. Translating it yields CATSRSLGEGNSPLHF. The V and J genes are TRBV15 and TRBJ1-6; a possible D gene is TRBD1 (5 bases). The CDR3 extends over 16 amino acids. V dropped 2 bases and J dropped 7 bases, with 15 bases sitting between them. CDR1 LNHNV and CDR2 YYDKDF come from the germline V gene (reference sequence).

The chain uses TRBV6-6 and TRBJ1-2; 7 bases are a match to TRBD1. From germline, CDR1 is MNHNY and CDR2 SVGAGI (reference sequence). The CDR3 runs to 15 residues. J was trimmed by 7 bases and V by 6 bases; bases with no gene match: 14. The CDR3 sequence: CASRQTGINAPGYTF. As DNA, the CDR3 is TGTGCCAGCAGGCAGACAGGGATTAACGCTCCTGGCTACACCTTC.

The V gene is TRBV3-1 (or the pseudogene TRBV3-2), the J gene TRBJ2-1; TRBD2 agrees at 8 bases. The CDR3 consists of 14 residues. V gave up 3 bases and J gave up 4 bases; unmatched junction bases: 2. Germline V lookup: CDR1 LGHDT, CDR2 YNNKEL (reference sequence). CDR3 sequence reads: CASSHGLAYNEQFF. CDR3 DNA: TGTGCCAGCAGCCATGGACTAGCATACAATGAGCAGTTCTTC.

V gene TRBV7-9 combines with J gene TRBJ1-6; the D gene is possibly TRBD1 (5 bases). This CDR3 contains 15 residues. The ends were cut back, 7 bases at V and 7 bases at J, with 17 bases in the middle. Germline V gene sequence: CDR1 SEHNR, CDR2 FQNEAQ (reference sequence). The CDR3: CASTPAGSSNSPLHF. As DNA, the CDR3 is TGTGCCAGCACCCCGGCAGGGTCTTCGAATTCACCCCTCCACTTT.

The chain combines TRBV2 with TRBJ1-5, with 10 nucleotides matching TRBD1. Germline V gene sequence: CDR1 SNHLY, CDR2 FYNNEI. The CDR3 spans 15 residues. Unmatched junction bases numbered 7, after V lost 6 bases and J lost 5 bases. CDR3 region: CASSPTGGIYQPQHF. CDR3 DNA sequence: TGTGCCAGCAGCCCGACAGGGGGCATATATCAGCCCCAGCATTTT.

The genes are TRBV3-1 (or the pseudogene TRBV3-2) and TRBJ2-3, with unresolved D. This CDR3 is built from 13 residues. V shed 4 bases and J shed 2 bases, with 7 bases lying between them. Germline V gene sequence: CDR1 LGHDT, CDR2 YNNKEL (reference sequence). CDR3 nucleotides: TGTGCCAGCAGCCTCCGACTCACAGATACGCAGTATTTT. Translated: CASSLRLTDTQYF.

The CDR3 loop reads CASSPLDRASEAFF. The CDR3 bases are TGTGCCAGCTCACCTTTAGACAGGGCGAGTGAAGCTTTCTTT. The gene calls are TRBV18 and TRBJ1-1, with 7 bases fitting TRBD1. J was trimmed by 7 bases and V by 3 bases; bases with no gene match: 8. There are 14 residues in the CDR3. CDR1 and CDR2 from the germline V gene are KGHSH and LQKENI.

V and J are TRBV4-3 and TRBJ2-7; 10 positions agree with TRBD1. The germline gives CDR1 LGHNA, CDR2 YSLEER. The CDR3 is made up of 16 amino acids. V gave up 0 bases and J gave up 6 bases; unmatched junction bases: 8. CDR3 residues: CASSQDGQGQGLEQYF. The DNA of the CDR3 is TGCGCCAGCAGCCAAGACGGGCAGGGACAGGGGCTCGAGCAGTACTTC.

The rearrangement joins TRBV7-2 to TRBJ2-2; D is possibly TRBD1 (5 bases). Per the germline V gene, CDR1 is SGHTA and CDR2 is FQGNSA. V shed 5 bases and J shed 2 bases, with 15 bases lying between them. This CDR3 contains 16 residues. The CDR3 sequence: CASSPLDRRNTGELFF. For the CDR3, the DNA is TGTGCCAGCAGCCCGCTCGACAGAAGAAACACCGGGGAGCTGTTTTTT.

V and J are TRBV20-1 and TRBJ1-2; D uncertain. V lost 3 bases and J 8 bases, leaving 10 bases between the germline ends. Germline assignment: CDR1 DFQATT and CDR2 SNEGSKA (reference sequence). The CDR3 is 11 residues long. The CDR3 spells CSASERLGYTF. The CDR3 DNA follows: TGCAGTGCTAGTGAGCGGTTGGGCTACACCTTC.

V usage is TRBV19 and J usage is TRBJ1-5; possible D gene TRBD1, 6 bases. Between the trimmed V and J ends, which lost 6 bases and 4 bases, there was a span of 10 bases. The germline V gene has CDR1 LNHDA and CDR2 SQIVND (reference sequence). The CDR3 is 13 amino acids. The CDR3 region is CASRRQANQPQHF. The CDR3 DNA reads as TGTGCCAGTAGACGACAGGCAAATCAGCCCCAGCATTTT.

V gene TRBV27 combines with J gene TRBJ1-1; TRBD1 aligns across 9 bases. The germline gives CDR1 MNHEY, CDR2 SMNVEV (reference sequence). This CDR3 has 16 residues. V lost 6 bases, J lost 6 bases, and 14 bases stayed unmatched. In DNA, the CDR3 is TGTGCCAGCAGGTTTCCTTCGACAGGGGGTATGGCTGAAGCTTTCTTT. Translated: CASRFPSTGGMAEAFF.

Written as DNA, the CDR3 is TGTGCCAGCAGCTTAGCCGGGAGTTCACACGAGCAGTACTTC. Residues: CASSLAGSSHEQYF. V is TRBV13 and J is TRBJ2-7, with a possible D match to TRBD2 (6 bases). Germline V gene sequence: CDR1 PRHDT, CDR2 FYEKMQ (reference sequence). V lost 1 base, J lost 5 bases, and 12 bases lay in between. This CDR3 has 14 residues.

V and J are TRBV18 and TRBJ2-5, with 8 bases lining up with TRBD1. J was trimmed by 3 bases and V by 3 bases; bases with no gene match: 6. Germline assignment: CDR1 KGHSH and CDR2 LQKENI. This CDR3 has 15 amino acids. CDR3 in amino acids: CASSPRQGPEETQYF. The CDR3, as DNA: TGTGCCAGCTCACCCAGACAGGGGCCCGAAGAGACCCAGTACTTC.

This rearrangement joins TRBV18 to TRBJ2-1; 8 nucleotides align to TRBD2. Germline V gene lookup returns CDR1 KGHSH and CDR2 LQKENI. This CDR3 is built from 16 residues. J was trimmed by 9 bases and V by 3 bases; bases with no gene match: 13. The DNA for the CDR3 is TGTGCCAGCTCACCGGGACTAGATCGGGCTGATGGTGAGCAGTTCTTC. Amino acids: CASSPGLDRADGEQFF.

The chain couples TRBV2 to TRBJ1-2; 8 bases match TRBD1. The CDR3 covers 16 residues. The germline gives CDR1 SNHLY, CDR2 FYNNEI. J was trimmed by 5 bases and V by 6 bases; bases with no gene match: 14. The CDR3 region is CASSDRTGRELYGYTF. The CDR3 coding sequence is TGTGCCAGCAGCGACAGGACAGGGAGGGAGCTTTATGGCTACACCTTC.

This chain's CDR3 is CASSSDWGYTF. DNA of the CDR3: TGTGCCAGCAGCTCGGACTGGGGCTACACCTTC. The V call is TRBV11-1, the J call TRBJ1-2; D is uncertain. This CDR3 has 11 amino acids. V lost 4 bases to trimming and J lost 8 bases, with 8 bases between them. Per the germline V gene, CDR1 is SGHAT and CDR2 is FQDESV (reference sequence).

This chain joins TRBV10-3 and TRBJ2-3; 13 bases fit TRBD2. Trimming at V came to 3 bases and at J to 1 base, leaving 4 bases not matched to a gene. Per the germline V gene, CDR1 is ENHRY and CDR2 is SYGVKD. This CDR3 is built from 17 residues. The CDR3 bases are TGTGCCATCAGTGAAACTAGCGGGAGGGGGGGCACAGATACGCAGTATTTT. Translation gives CAISETSGRGGTDTQYF.